Following are 8 T cell receptor beta chains from one sample sequenced in a study of T-cell memory formation after mild COVID-19. TCRdb passed the 5' RACE reads through MiXCR, listing each CDR3 protein once. This table holds approximately 290,000 distinct CDR3 sequences, about a sixth found once. Sequenced sample: PBMCs or a T cell subset sorted from them (not recorded which). The receptors here all came from a man aged 18 to 29 who had mild COVID-19 (a few samples of this study predate the infection). Cell type and time point are not known.

This clonotype has more than one count but fewer than ten. The genes are TRBV7-8 and TRBJ2-7; TRBD1 agrees at 7 bases. Looked up from germline, CDR1 is SGHVS and CDR2 is FQNEAQ. The CDR3 runs to 13 residues. Trimming removed 5 bases from V and 7 bases from J; junction bases left unmatched: 8. The CDR3 sequence is CASSPRQGPEQYV. CDR3 in DNA: TGTGCCAGCAGCCCCCGACAGGGCCCGGAGCAGTACGTC.

This clonotype was found a few times. The CDR3 bases are TGCAGTGCTCCGAACCCCCCGGGGGTGGAGACCCAGTACTTC. Protein product: CSAPNPPGVETQYF. This chain links TRBV20-1 with TRBJ2-5; TRBD2 is a possible D gene (6 bases). Trimming removed 5 bases at V and 5 bases at J, with 18 bases between. CDR1 DFQATT and CDR2 SNEGSKA come from the germline V gene (reference sequence). This CDR3 region has 14 residues.

V usage is TRBV7-9 and J usage is TRBJ2-7; possible D gene TRBD1, 6 bases. CDR1 and CDR2 (germline): SEHNR, FQNEAQ (reference sequence). The germline V and J ends were trimmed by 5 bases and 8 bases, with 13 bases remaining between them. The CDR3 spans 12 residues. CDR3 sequence (DNA): TGTGCCAGCAGCGCACAGGGTACTCAGCAGTACGTC. It encodes CASSAQGTQQYV.

The CDR3 coding sequence is TGTGCCAGCTCACGTAGCGGGAACCCAGAGACCCAGTACTTC. Protein sequence: CASSRSGNPETQYF. The chain links TRBV18 to TRBJ2-5, with 8 bases lining up with TRBD2. From germline, CDR1 is KGHSH and CDR2 LQKENI. With 4 bases clipped from V and 4 bases from J, the junction kept 5 bases outside the gene matches. The CDR3 runs 14 residues.

In its sample, this clonotype was seen many times. V is TRBV20-1 and J is TRBJ1-2, with TRBD1 matching over 8 bases. From germline, CDR1 is DFQATT and CDR2 SNEGSKA (reference sequence). The CDR3 has 15 residues. V was pared by 0 bases and J by 6 bases, with 9 bases of the junction left unmatched. The CDR3 coding sequence is TGCAGTGCTAGAGATGGGCAGGGGGCGCATAATGGCTACACCTTC. This translates into CSARDGQGAHNGYTF.

The J gene is TRBJ2-7, the V gene TRBV3-1, with 9 positions matching TRBD1. Germline assignment: CDR1 LGHDT and CDR2 YNNKEL (reference sequence). V was pared by 4 bases and J by 9 bases, with 13 bases of the junction left unmatched. The CDR3 has 15 amino acids. CDR3 sequence (DNA): TGTGCCAGCAGCCCCTGGGACAGGGATCCATCAAGGCAGTACTTC. It specifies CASSPWDRDPSRQYF.

At least ten counts were recorded for this clonotype. The rearrangement joins TRBV6-6 to TRBJ2-1; perhaps TRBD2 as D (6 bases). This CDR3 has 13 residues. CDR1 MNHNY and CDR2 SVGAGI come from the germline V gene (reference sequence). Deletions cut 4 bases from V and 6 bases from J, with 10 bases between. The CDR3 loop is CASSSGGFNEQFF. In DNA, the CDR3 is TGTGCCAGCAGTTCAGGAGGGTTCAATGAGCAGTTCTTC.

The chain carries TRBV7-2 and TRBJ2-2; 9 positions agree with TRBD1. CDR1 and CDR2 (germline): SGHTA, FQGNSA. The CDR3 has 15 residues. The ends lost 7 bases at V and 3 bases at J; junction bases unmatched: 6. CDR3 sequence: CASNPQGADTGELFF. CDR3 sequence (DNA): TGTGCCAGCAACCCACAGGGGGCGGACACCGGGGAGCTGTTTTTT.